This T cell receptor (beta chain) is from a study of blood T cell repertoires in COVID-19. On the study more broadly: The study drew acute and convalescent COVID-19 samples from the United States, Italy and Spain. PBMCs, B-cell-depleted T cells, or T cells provided the cDNA or gDNA that made up the material.

This clone was seen once. As originally analysed: Cell counts per sample came from amplifying reference gene primers. Clones were read by immunoSEQ multiplex PCR, and TCRdb kept only the in-frame ones, dropping some. The DNA gave D and trimming, while V, J and clone size come from that table. This repertoire shows roughly 230,000 clones, roughly 81% found once; its top ten account for around 0.98%. In germline, CDR1 is MNHNY, CDR2 SVGAGI (reference sequence). CDR3 length: 11 residues. Between the trimmed V and J ends, which lost 7 bases and 7 bases, there was a span of 10 bases. The receptor was isolated from a man between 35 and 55 years old with acute or convalescent COVID-19. The sequenced material came from peripheral blood. The rearrangement joins TRBV6-6 to TRBJ1-1; possible D gene TRBD1, 5 bases. The CDR3 nucleotides read TGTGCCAGCAAACAAGGGGTTGAAGCTTTCTTT. Amino acid sequence: CASKQGVEAFF.